One sample yielded the 6 T cell receptor beta chains listed below, sequenced in a study of CD8+ T cells in alopecia areata. Once RNA had been extracted, it was reverse transcribed into cDNA to act as the sequencing template. TCRdb's table, derived via immunoSEQ multiplex PCR, lists solely in-frame clones and lacks some. The sample lists some 180,000 clones; over 55% were seen once. This material consisted of CD4+ T cells sorted from blood, taken at week 0. All receptors come from a human donor with alopecia areata.

In its sample, this clone was seen a few times. The chain uses TRBV5-1 and TRBJ1-1; D might be TRBD1 (5 bases). Germline lookup yields CDR1 SGHRS and CDR2 YFSETQ. Deletions cut 4 bases from V and 1 base from J, with 11 bases between. This CDR3 comprises 14 residues. The CDR3 region is CASSPVGGNTEAFF. In DNA, the CDR3 is TGCGCCAGCAGCCCGGTCGGGGGGAACACTGAAGCTTTCTTT.

This clone has only a few counts. This chain connects TRBV29-1 to TRBJ2-3; D not resolved. Germline V lookup: CDR1 SQVTM, CDR2 ANQGSEA. The germline V and J ends were trimmed by 7 bases and 6 bases, with 8 bases remaining between them. This CDR3 is built from 10 residues. The CDR3 DNA reads TGCAGCGCCGAGGTGGATACGCAGTATTTT. Encoded protein: CSAEVDTQYF.

The chain carries TRBV14 and TRBJ2-1, with D tentatively TRBD2 (6 bases). The CDR3 consists of 15 residues. CDR1 and CDR2 from the germline V gene are SGHDN and FVKESK. Trimming left V 4 bases short and J 8 bases short, with 18 bases between. DNA for the CDR3: TGTGCCAGCAGCCGCGGGGACCTCCGGGGCGATGAGCAGTTCTTC. Translation gives CASSRGDLRGDEQFF.

This clone was detected once. The V and J genes are TRBV7-2 and TRBJ2-7; either TRBD1 or TRBD2 may fit D (5 bases each). The CDR3 is 15 amino acids. Per germline, CDR1 SGHTA and CDR2 FQGNSA. Trimming shortened V by 1 base and J by 0 bases, and 10 bases separated the two germline ends. CDR3 sequence: CASSLEKGSSYEQYF. The CDR3 DNA reads as TGTGCCAGCAGCTTAGAAAAGGGGAGCTCCTACGAGCAGTACTTC.

The V and J genes are TRBV18 and TRBJ1-3; D is ambiguous. The CDR3 has 14 amino acids. Germline V gives CDR1 KGHSH, CDR2 LQKENI. The ends were cut back, 4 bases at V and 2 bases at J, with 9 bases in the middle. In DNA, the CDR3 is TGTGCCAGCTCACTCACAGAAACTGGAAACACCATATATTTT. Its translation: CASSLTETGNTIYF.

This chain links TRBV2 with TRBJ2-2; unclear D gene. The CDR3 is 12 residues long. V was pared by 8 bases and J by 5 bases, with 9 bases between. CDR1 and CDR2 (germline): SNHLY, FYNNEI. This chain's CDR3 is CASRVGTGELFF. CDR3 coding DNA: TGTGCCAGCCGGGTTGGGACCGGGGAGCTGTTTTTT.